The 8 T cell receptor beta chains reported below all come from one sample, sequenced in a study of control samples from healthy donors and cancer patients. Some clones are missing from TCRdb's copy, which holds only in-frame ones; the method was immunoSEQ multiplex PCR. The sample yields about 77,000 clones, 80% to 95% seen once. The sequencing input was blood. These receptors were taken from a woman in her sixties in good health.

The V gene is TRBV3-1 (or the pseudogene TRBV3-2), the J gene TRBJ1-5; 7 bases agree with TRBD1. This CDR3 has 14 amino acids. Germline V gene lookup returns CDR1 LGHDT and CDR2 YNNKEL (reference sequence). After removal of 4 bases from V and 10 bases from J, the junction contained 10 bases not matched to a gene. CDR3 bases: TGTGCCAGCAGCCCAGGGACAGCGGTGGGACCCCAGCATTTT. Its translation is CASSPGTAVGPQHF.

This chain links TRBV6-1 with TRBJ1-2; 12 bases map to TRBD1. With 1 base clipped from V and 3 bases from J, the junction kept 3 bases outside the gene matches. The CDR3 is 16 residues long. Germline V gene lookup returns CDR1 MNHNS and CDR2 SASEGT. In DNA form, the CDR3 reads TGTGCCAGCAGTGAAGTTGGGACAGGGGGCGACTATGGCTACACCTTC. Translating it yields CASSEVGTGGDYGYTF.

Comments on this clone: The junction does not match germline at one end; this may be a read error. V usage is TRBV10-3 and J usage is TRBJ1-3; 8 nucleotides match TRBD1. The CDR3 loop spans 14 amino acids. CDR1 and CDR2 (germline): ENHRY, SYGVKD. The CDR3 DNA reads as TGTGCCATCAGAGAGTCGGGACAGGCAAGCACCATATATTTT. Its translation is CAIRESGQASTIYF.

The genes are TRBV28 and TRBJ2-7; 7 bases agree with TRBD2. The germline V gene encodes CDR1 MDHEN and CDR2 SYDVKM. The CDR3 runs 13 residues. V shed 7 bases and J 0 bases; nucleotides not matched to a gene: 3. CDR3 nucleotide sequence: TGTGCCAGCATCCCTAGCGGCTCCTACGAGCAGTACTTC. It specifies CASIPSGSYEQYF.

In nucleotides, the CDR3 is TGTGCCAGCAGATCGAGGGAGGGCCGAGTACATGAGCAGTTCTTC. Its translation: CASRSREGRVHEQFF. The chain combines TRBV11-2 with TRBJ2-1; 7 bases are shared with TRBD2. The CDR3 runs to 15 residues. Germline trimming cut 6 bases from V and 8 bases from J; bases unmatched to any gene: 13. In germline, CDR1 is SGHAT, CDR2 FQNNGV.

CDR3 loop: CASKGQVSGNTIYF. CDR3 in DNA: TGTGCCAGTAAGGGACAGGTCTCTGGAAACACCATATATTTT. The rearrangement links TRBV19 to TRBJ1-3; 8 bases map to TRBD1. V gave up 7 bases and J gave up 0 bases; unmatched junction bases: 2. CDR1 is LNHDA and CDR2 is SQIVND in the germline V gene (reference sequence). This CDR3 is built from 14 residues.

The chain carries TRBV19 and TRBJ2-7, with D tentatively TRBD1 (6 bases). The V and J ends lost 4 bases and 9 bases respectively, with 16 bases between them. The CDR3 has 13 residues. Germline V gives CDR1 LNHDA, CDR2 SQIVND (reference sequence). CDR3 amino acids: CASSTTGTKRQYF. CDR3 in DNA: TGTGCCAGTAGTACCACCGGGACAAAAAGGCAGTACTTC. Using reference TRBV19 and TRBJ2-7 for the parts outside the CDR3, the full variable domain is DGGITQSPKYLFRKEGQNVTLSCEQNLNHDAMYWYRQDPGQGLRLIYYSQIVNDFQKGDIAEGYSVSREKKESFPLTVTSAQKNPTAFYLCASSTTGTKRQYFGPGTRLTVT.

The chain combines TRBV29-1 with TRBJ2-3; D call uncertain. Germline loops: CDR1 SQVTM, CDR2 ANQGSEA. The CDR3 consists of 11 residues. V lost 6 bases and J lost 4, with 8 bases in between. The CDR3 loop reads CSVGRSDTQYF. The DNA for the CDR3 is TGCAGCGTCGGACGGTCAGATACGCAGTATTTT.